This T cell receptor (beta chain) was observed in a study of cytomegalovirus exposure and HLA in healthy donors (dated by TCRdb to 2015 to 2018). Background on the whole study: An earlier analysis of fewer than 750 of the donors reported 276 Gb of sequence data and 117 million unique TCR beta sequences obtained from about 179 million T cells. An early release covering 550 to 700 HLA-typed donors comprised around 300 gigabases of sequencing data and around 80 million unique TCR sequences. Among the approximately 430 genotyped donors, about 83% belonged to the genetic ancestry cluster associated with self-reported Caucasian donors. The study aimed to test whether signatures of past pathogen exposure could be identified by cataloging public T cell receptors. The study profiled the T cell repertoires of 500 to 800 subjects by immunosequencing and related them to cytomegalovirus serostatus. A separate validation cohort of 100 to 150 different subjects was used in addition to the roughly 640-subject first cohort. High-throughput TCR immunosequencing, statistical association of individual TCRs with disease status, and machine learning were combined to predict cytomegalovirus infection status. To study patterns of TCR occurrence, a later analysis re-analyzed previously published TCR beta repertoires from hundreds of donors and added high-resolution HLA genotyping. The later analysis used no new phenotypic data to find candidate immune exposures, relying instead on TCR beta sequences and their occurrence across donors. To decide whether each TCR beta V gene segment behaved as functional or pseudogenic, an earlier analysis of approximately 620 of the donors relied on high-throughput TCR beta sequencing. Alongside the repertoire data, information on donor age, sex, ethnicity and CMV serostatus was compiled. Genome-wide SNP genotypes for about three fifths of the roughly 700 donors were used in a later genetic analysis, which treated that subset as a discovery cohort. Every repertoire in the discovery cohort had been generated on one and the same sequencing platform. Both class I and class II loci were covered by HLA typing, at four-digit resolution. The number of donors typed differed by locus, with about 629-640 for A, B, C, DRB1 and DQB1, about 500 for DQA1, 606 for DPA1, and approximately 470 for DPB1. Roughly five DR-DQ haplotypes were handled as single units for association and clustering, since linkage in the cohort was strong. Across about 380 genotyped donors of the cohort, an average of roughly 250,000 unique TCR beta nucleotide sequences per donor were sequenced, and around 19% of those sequences were non-productive. Broad study findings and their caveats: Across donors, most TCR sequences were observed very rarely, whereas some public TCRs were present in many individuals. A cluster of highly shared sequence variants was judged likely to represent a technical artifact of the sequencing pipeline. The authors suggested that the approach could potentially be generalized to other disease states and immunological phenotypes. Compared with equally common non-associated chains, HLA-associated TCR beta chains in a later analysis were more clonally expanded and had lower generation probabilities. Correlated functional status among segregating V segments might be attributable to linkage disequilibrium, but an unknown experimental factor could not be ruled out. This cohort had only TCR beta chains sequenced, and the lack of alpha or paired-chain data limited which features could be detected. In a later analysis, about 16,000 TCR beta sequences were associated with specific HLA alleles at a false discovery rate of 0.05. In a later genetic analysis, a missense DCLRE1C variant was associated with V-gene and J-gene trimming of TCR beta chains, and the association was replicated in an independent cohort. A further reported finding was that TCR beta sequences accurately predicted the HLA-A and HLA-B alleles for most subjects in the first cohort. In a later analysis, most CMV-associated TCR beta chains were found to appear HLA-restricted, with HLA associations seemingly driven largely by CMV exposure. Several of the top co-occurrence clusters appeared to be linked to parvovirus B19, influenza, CMV and Epstein-Barr virus, according to a later analysis. Cytomegalovirus status was reported to be diagnosed by the classifier with high specificity and sensitivity in both the original and validation cohorts. The only immune exposure information available for the cohort was CMV serostatus. The study listed 164 TCR beta chains as associated with cytomegalovirus. When HLA alleles, especially DR and DQ, strongly co-occurred, attributing TCR associations to individual alleles was difficult. Roughly uniform sequencing depth across donors was assumed in presence/absence analyses, although this assumption may not hold. HLA typing was unavailable for some donors at each locus, so association tests used only the typed subset. Seventeen rarely observed V segments, including chromosome 9 orphons, were excluded from the earlier analysis of approximately 500 of the donors because counts were too low. An earlier analysis of approximately 500 of the donors showed that most TCR beta V segments appeared in productive rearrangements either about 87% or about 30% of the time, which broadly matched IMGT annotations. Some IMGT-functional V segments, including TRBV6-2 and TRBV6-3, could not be distinguished by the 87-base-pair reads and were therefore excluded. A later genetic analysis reported fewer N-insertions in productive TCRs among donors in an Asian-associated ancestry cluster than the roughly 620-donor mean. A later analysis found that TCR association rates varied across HLA loci, with DRB1 alleles showing the most associated TCRs and HLA-C alleles the fewest. A few of the identified cytomegalovirus-associated TCR beta chains were confirmed in vitro to be specific for cytomegalovirus antigens.

Library preparation was by the immunoSEQ multiplex PCR assay. For the multiplex PCR, a mixture combining 60 forward primers for TCR Vbeta segments and 13 reverse primers for TCR Jbeta segments was used. A multiplex PCR assay on genomic DNA amplified the CDR3 region of rearranged TCR beta genes. The amplified TCR beta libraries were sequenced on the Illumina HiSeq System as 87-base-pair reads. Processing in the source paper ran as follows. A later analysis counted 65 million to 90 million unique TCR beta chains across the 550 to 750 repertoires, and approximately 11 million of these chains were shared by at least two donors. To remove PCR and sequencing errors, raw reads were error-corrected and collapsed into unique sequences using a nearest-neighbor algorithm that merged closely related sequences. CDR3 sequences were aligned to IMGT reference sequences to assign V, D and J gene segments. For a sequence to be retained, a match of at least six nucleotides was required to both a V gene segment and a J gene segment. A rearrangement was called productive if the CDR3 had no stop codons and remained in frame with V and J, and every other rearrangement was called non-productive. CDR3 was defined by IMGT convention, running from the second conserved V-encoded cysteine to the conserved J-encoded phenylalanine. In an earlier analysis of around 600 of the donors, sequences lacking an unambiguous match to a single V gene segment were excluded. In an earlier analysis of several hundred of the donors, V segments were called functional above 56.7% productive rearrangements and were called segregating when the between-donor standard deviation exceeded 5%. A statistical classification framework was built for diagnosing cytomegalovirus status from the catalog of TCR beta chain sequences. A later analysis assigned V and J genes by comparing TCR nucleotide sequences with IMGT/GENE-DB human TR gene sequences. The TCRdist pipeline was used in a later analysis to assign CDR3 sequences and most-parsimonious VDJ recombination scenarios. In a later analysis, each TCR beta chain was defined by its CDR3 amino acid sequence together with its V-gene family, and reads without a unique V-gene family were excluded. In a later analysis, nearly 600 highly shared, low-generation-probability nucleotide sequences were removed to address suspected cross-contamination and a sequencing artifact. In a later analysis, a clonal expansion index was calculated for each public chain from normalized within-repertoire ranks of inferred template counts. In a later analysis, generation probabilities were computed using a VDJ recombination model fitted to out-of-frame rearrangements, and the results were checked against IGoR. In a later analysis, TCR-TCR, TCR-HLA and TCR-CMV co-occurrence was scored with hypergeometric tests, and a repertoire-size bias correction was applied to TCR pairs. In a later analysis, false discovery rates were estimated by permuting HLA or CMV assignments 20 times. In a later analysis, co-occurring TCRs were grouped using DBSCAN, and TCRdist sequence similarity was added for clustering within HLA-allele-positive subsets. For co-occurrence clustering, repertoires with fewer than 30,000 or more than 120,000 public chains were excluded, along with roughly 5 repertoires with anomalous nucleotide sharing. In TCRdb, the immuneACCESS table is reduced to in-frame sequences with V and J assigned. These tables do not hold every clone; where another copy was compared, an unresolved V gene accounts for under half, and the others remain unexplained. Clonal size and the V and J genes are those of that table, whereas D and trimming came from the DNA. Recorded for this sample are over 95,000 clones; 60% to 85% of them occurred a single time. The ten largest clones represent approximately 2.6% of the sample.

Counted from cysteine to phenylalanine, this CDR3 has 14 amino acids. Only CDR3 DNA remains: 42 bases, in frame from the first base. In the germline V gene, CDR1 corresponds to SGHRS and CDR2 to YFSETQ. After removal of 3 bases from V and 2 bases from J, the junction retains 3 bases not matched to a gene. The cohort was made up of hundreds of healthy bone marrow donors. All cohort members were sampled while nominally healthy, although unrecorded immune exposures were likely present. The donor tested CMV seronegative and was one of the 352 seronegative cohort members. Each donor provided a peripheral blood sample, and peripheral blood mononuclear cells were used for TCR beta sequencing. Genomic DNA extraction from the blood cell samples was performed with the Qiagen DNeasy Blood Extraction Kit. This clone has just one count. Its antigen is not yet known. Within one base of it there is no much larger clone, and no base qualities were kept.

The sequencing sample was made of PBMCs. The chain links TRBV5-1 with TRBJ2-7; 9 bases in the junction line up with TRBD1. This TCR came from a female donor in good health and CMV-seronegative. The CDR3 protein is CASSWTGAPYEQYF. The DNA sequence is given as TGCGCCAGCAGCTGGACAGGGGCTCCCTACGAGCAGTACTTC.